This T cell receptor (beta chain) was observed in a study of T cell responses to AZD1222 COVID-19 vaccine. Using immunoSEQ multiplex PCR, the repertoire was profiled, and TCRdb retains in-frame clones only, with some absent. The sample shows fewer than 90,000 clones, about nine tenths of them seen only once. From germline, CDR1 is SGHDT and CDR2 YYEEEE. The CDR3 has 16 amino acids. The J segment lost 7 bases and the V segment lost 0 bases, leaving 7 bases of the junction unmatched. The clonotype comes from an adult who received the AZD1222 COVID-19 vaccine. The sample was peripheral blood, taken 28 days after the second AZD1222 dose. The V and J genes are TRBV5-6 and TRBJ2-4, with 10 bases that match TRBD1. The CDR3, as DNA: TGTGCCAGCAGCTTGGCCGTGACAGGGGGCGTGAACATTCAGTACTTC. This translates into CASSLAVTGGVNIQYF.